This TCR beta chain was sequenced in a study of early T cells in non-severe SARS-CoV-2 infection. Study as a whole: Sequencing targeted bulk RNA from unsorted whole blood, leaving chains unpaired. General study points: Comparison of clonotypes with VDJdb favored anti-spike CD8 responses while missing private and CD4 specificities.

This clonotype came up many times. Its target is unknown. V shed 4 bases and J 3 bases; nucleotides not matched to a gene: 3. The CDR3 covers 14 residues. Germline V gives CDR1 SEHNR, CDR2 FQNEAQ (reference sequence). In the library, individual cDNA molecules carried attached unique molecular identifiers. MiXCR, run by TCRdb on the 5' RACE reads, gives a single entry per CDR3 protein. This table has approximately 27,000 distinct CDR3 sequences, roughly a tenth appearing once. The material sequenced was whole blood. The chain joins TRBV7-9 to TRBJ2-3; 8 bases fit TRBD1. The clonotype originates from an adult who was a healthcare worker with PCR-confirmed SARS-CoV-2 infection or an uninfected control (not recorded which). The DNA of the CDR3 is TGTGCCAGCAGCTCAGACAGGGGTACAGATACGCAGTATTTT. Protein: CASSSDRGTDTQYF.